The clone carrying this T cell receptor (beta chain) showed up just once. Its antigen is unidentified. A read error may account for a junction end that differs from germline. RNA was extracted with the RNeasy kit, and a quantity of 0.5 to 1 ug was reverse transcribed using random hexamers. TCRdb re-analysed the immunoSEQ multiplex PCR reads in MiXCR, keeping a single row per CDR3 protein. The profile shows more than 95,000 distinct CDR3 sequences, around 96% of them singletons. The data belong to a study of CD8 T cells in Susac syndrome. Study-wide findings and caveats: Among active patients and in TEMRA cells, CD8+ clonal expansion in Susac reached its peak.

CDR3 length: 14 residues. Per germline, CDR1 MNHNY and CDR2 SVGAGI (reference sequence). The chain links TRBV6-6 to TRBJ2-7; D possibly corresponds to TRBD1 (5 bases). Sequenced material: CD8+ T cells from PBMCs. The source of this sequence is a human donor with Susac syndrome. The CDR3 DNA follows: TGTGCCAGCAGATACTTACAGGACGACTACGAGCAGTACTTC. Translated, it gives CASRYLQDDYEQYF.